This paragraph covers one TCR beta chain sequence. This table comes from immunoSEQ multiplex PCR, and its TCRdb copy is limited to in-frame clones, with some not included. Of about 73,000 clones in the sample, roughly 89% were seen once. The data are from a study of blood T cell repertoires in COVID-19. The CDR3 is made up of 15 amino acids. V trimming: 5 bases; J trimming: 6 bases; junction bases outside the gene matches: 7. Germline-derived CDR1 and CDR2 are LNHDA and SQIVND (reference sequence). The origin of this receptor is a man at least 80 years old with acute or convalescent COVID-19. Sequenced material: peripheral blood. The V and J genes are TRBV19 and TRBJ2-1; 10 nucleotides align to TRBD1. The CDR3 nucleotides read TGTGCCAGTAGTCCTCGGACAGGGGGGAGCAATGAGCAGTTCTTC. It yields the protein CASSPRTGGSNEQFF.